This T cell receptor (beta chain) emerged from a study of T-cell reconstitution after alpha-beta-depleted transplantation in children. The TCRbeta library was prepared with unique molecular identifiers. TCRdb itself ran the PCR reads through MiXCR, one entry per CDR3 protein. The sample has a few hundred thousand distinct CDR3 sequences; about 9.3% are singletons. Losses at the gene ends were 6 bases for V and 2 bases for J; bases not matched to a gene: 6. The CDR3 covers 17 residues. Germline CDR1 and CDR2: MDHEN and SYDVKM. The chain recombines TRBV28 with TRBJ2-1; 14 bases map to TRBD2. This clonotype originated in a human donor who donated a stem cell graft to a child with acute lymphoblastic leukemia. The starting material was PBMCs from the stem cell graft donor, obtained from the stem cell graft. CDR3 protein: CASSPGTSGRTYNEQFF. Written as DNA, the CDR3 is TGTGCCAGCAGCCCAGGGACTAGCGGGAGAACCTACAATGAGCAGTTCTTC.